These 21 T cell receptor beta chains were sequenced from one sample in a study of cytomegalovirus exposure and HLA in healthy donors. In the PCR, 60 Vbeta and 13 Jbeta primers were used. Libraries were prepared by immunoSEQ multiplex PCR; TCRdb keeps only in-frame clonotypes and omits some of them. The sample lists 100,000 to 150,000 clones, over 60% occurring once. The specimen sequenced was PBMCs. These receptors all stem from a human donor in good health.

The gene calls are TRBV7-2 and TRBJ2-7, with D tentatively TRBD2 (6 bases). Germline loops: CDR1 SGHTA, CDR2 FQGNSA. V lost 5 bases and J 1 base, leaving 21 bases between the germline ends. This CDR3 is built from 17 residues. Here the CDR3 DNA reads TGTGCCAGCAGCCGCCCCTCAAAGGGAGGATCGTCCTACGAGCAGTACTTC. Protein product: CASSRPSKGGSSYEQYF.

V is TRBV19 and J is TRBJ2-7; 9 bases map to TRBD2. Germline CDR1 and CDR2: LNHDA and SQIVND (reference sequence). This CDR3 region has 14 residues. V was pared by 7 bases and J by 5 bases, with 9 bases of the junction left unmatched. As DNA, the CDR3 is TGTGCCAGTACCGGGACTAGCCCTATCCACGAGCAGTACTTC. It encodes CASTGTSPIHEQYF.

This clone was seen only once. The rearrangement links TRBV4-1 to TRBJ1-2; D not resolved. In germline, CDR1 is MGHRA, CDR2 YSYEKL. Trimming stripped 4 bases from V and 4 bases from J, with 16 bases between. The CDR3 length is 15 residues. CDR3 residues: CASSPRMAEIYGYTF. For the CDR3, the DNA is TGCGCCAGCAGCCCCCGTATGGCGGAGATCTATGGCTACACCTTC.

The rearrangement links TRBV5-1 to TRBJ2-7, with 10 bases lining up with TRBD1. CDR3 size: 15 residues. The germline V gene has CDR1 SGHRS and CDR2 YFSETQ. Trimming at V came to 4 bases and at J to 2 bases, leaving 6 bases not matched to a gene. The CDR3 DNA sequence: TGCGCCAGCAGCCCCGGACAGGGGGGGCCCTACGAGCAGTACTTC. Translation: CASSPGQGGPYEQYF.

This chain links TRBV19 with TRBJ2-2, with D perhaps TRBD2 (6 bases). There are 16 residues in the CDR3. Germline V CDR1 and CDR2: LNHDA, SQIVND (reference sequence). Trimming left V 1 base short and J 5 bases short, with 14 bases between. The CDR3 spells CASSIVGGKRTGELFF. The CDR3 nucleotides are TGTGCCAGTAGTATAGTTGGCGGGAAGCGGACCGGGGAGCTGTTTTTT.

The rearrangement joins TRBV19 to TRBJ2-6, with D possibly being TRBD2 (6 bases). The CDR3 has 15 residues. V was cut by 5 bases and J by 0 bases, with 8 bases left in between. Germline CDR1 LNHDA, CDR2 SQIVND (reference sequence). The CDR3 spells CASSRGISGANVLTF. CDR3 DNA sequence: TGTGCCAGTAGTCGGGGGATCTCTGGGGCCAACGTCCTGACTTTC. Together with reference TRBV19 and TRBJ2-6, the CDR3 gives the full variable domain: DGGITQSPKYLFRKEGQNVTLSCEQNLNHDAMYWYRQDPGQGLRLIYYSQIVNDFQKGDIAEGYSVSREKKESFPLTVTSAQKNPTAFYLCASSRGISGANVLTFGAGSRLTVL.

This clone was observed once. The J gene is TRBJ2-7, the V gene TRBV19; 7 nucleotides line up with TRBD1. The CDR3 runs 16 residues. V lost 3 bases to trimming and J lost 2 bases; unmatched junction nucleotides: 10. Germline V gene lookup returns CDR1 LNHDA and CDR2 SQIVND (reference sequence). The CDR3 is CASSIKGAGSTYEQYF. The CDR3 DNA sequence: TGTGCCAGTAGTATTAAGGGGGCGGGTAGCACCTACGAGCAGTACTTC.

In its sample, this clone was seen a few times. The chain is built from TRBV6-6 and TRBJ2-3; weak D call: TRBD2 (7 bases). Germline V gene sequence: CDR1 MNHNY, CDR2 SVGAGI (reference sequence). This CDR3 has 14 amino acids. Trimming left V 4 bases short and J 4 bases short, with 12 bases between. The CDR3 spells CASSFQGRADTQYF. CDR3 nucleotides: TGTGCCAGCAGTTTCCAGGGGAGGGCAGATACGCAGTATTTT.

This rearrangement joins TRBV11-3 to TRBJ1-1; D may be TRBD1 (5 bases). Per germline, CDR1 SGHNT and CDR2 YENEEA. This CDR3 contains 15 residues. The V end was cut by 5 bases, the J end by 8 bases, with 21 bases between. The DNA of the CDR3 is TGTGCCAGCAGCCCCCCCCGGGGAAGTGGGGGGGAAGCTTTCTTT. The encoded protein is CASSPPRGSGGEAFF.

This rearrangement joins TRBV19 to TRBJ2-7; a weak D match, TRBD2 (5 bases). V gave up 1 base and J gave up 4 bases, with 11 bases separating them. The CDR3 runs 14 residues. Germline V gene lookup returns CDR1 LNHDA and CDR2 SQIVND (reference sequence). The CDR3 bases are TGTGCCAGTAGTATAGCGGGAAGACCATACGAGCAGTACTTC. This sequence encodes CASSIAGRPYEQYF.

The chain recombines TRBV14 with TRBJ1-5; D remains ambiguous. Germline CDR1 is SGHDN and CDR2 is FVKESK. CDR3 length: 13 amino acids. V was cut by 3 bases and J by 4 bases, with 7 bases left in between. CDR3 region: CASSHSRNQPQHF. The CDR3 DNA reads TGTGCCAGCAGCCATTCTCGGAATCAGCCCCAGCATTTT.

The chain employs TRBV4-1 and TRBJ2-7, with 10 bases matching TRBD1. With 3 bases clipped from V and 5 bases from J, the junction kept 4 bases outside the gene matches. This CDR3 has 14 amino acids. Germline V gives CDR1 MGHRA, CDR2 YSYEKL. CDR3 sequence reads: CASSQGGQGNEQYF. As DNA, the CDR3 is TGCGCCAGCAGCCAGGGGGGACAGGGGAACGAGCAGTACTTC.

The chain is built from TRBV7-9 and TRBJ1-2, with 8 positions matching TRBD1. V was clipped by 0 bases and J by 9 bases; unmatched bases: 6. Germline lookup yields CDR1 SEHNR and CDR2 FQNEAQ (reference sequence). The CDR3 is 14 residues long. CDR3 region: CASSLAGQGVSYTF. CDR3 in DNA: TGTGCCAGCAGCTTAGCCGGACAGGGTGTGAGCTACACCTTC. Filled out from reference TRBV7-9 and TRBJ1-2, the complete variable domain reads DTGVSQNPRHKITKRGQNVTFRCDPISEHNRLYWYRQTLGQGPEFLTYFQNEAQLEKSRLLSDRFSAERPKGSFSTLEIQRTEQGDSAMYLCASSLAGQGVSYTFGSGTRLTVV.

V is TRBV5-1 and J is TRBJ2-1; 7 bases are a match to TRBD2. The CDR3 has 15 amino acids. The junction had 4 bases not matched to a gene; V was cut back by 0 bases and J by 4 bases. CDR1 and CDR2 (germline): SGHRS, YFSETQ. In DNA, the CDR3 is TGCGCCAGCAGCTTGGAACTAGCGTTATACAATGAGCAGTTCTTC. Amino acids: CASSLELALYNEQFF.

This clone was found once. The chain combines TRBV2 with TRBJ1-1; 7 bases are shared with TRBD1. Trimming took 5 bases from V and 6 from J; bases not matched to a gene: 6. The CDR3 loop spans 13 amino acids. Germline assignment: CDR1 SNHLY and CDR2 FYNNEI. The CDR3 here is CASSSRDSSEAFF. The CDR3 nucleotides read TGTGCCAGCAGTAGCCGGGACAGCTCTGAAGCTTTCTTT.

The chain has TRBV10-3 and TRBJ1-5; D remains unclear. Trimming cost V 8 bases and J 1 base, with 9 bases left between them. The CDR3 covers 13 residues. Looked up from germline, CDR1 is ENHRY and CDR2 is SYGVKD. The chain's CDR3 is CAISKESNQPQHF. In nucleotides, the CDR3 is TGTGCCATCTCAAAGGAGAGCAATCAGCCCCAGCATTTT.

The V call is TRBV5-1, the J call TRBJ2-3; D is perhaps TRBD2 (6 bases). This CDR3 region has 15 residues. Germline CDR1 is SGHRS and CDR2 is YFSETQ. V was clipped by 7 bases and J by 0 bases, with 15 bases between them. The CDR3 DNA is TGCGCCAGCGGCACGGGACTCGAGAGCACAGATACGCAGTATTTT. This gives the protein CASGTGLESTDTQYF.

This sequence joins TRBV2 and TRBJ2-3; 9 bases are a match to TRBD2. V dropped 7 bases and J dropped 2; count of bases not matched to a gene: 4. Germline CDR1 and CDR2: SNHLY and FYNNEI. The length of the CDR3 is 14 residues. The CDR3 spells CASTTSGYTDTQYF. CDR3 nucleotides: TGTGCCAGCACCACTAGCGGGTACACAGATACGCAGTATTTT.

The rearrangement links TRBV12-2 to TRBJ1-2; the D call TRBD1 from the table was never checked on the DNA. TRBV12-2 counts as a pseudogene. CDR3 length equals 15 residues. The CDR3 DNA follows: TGTGCAAGTCGCAACCGAGAGACAGGGGCTCATGGCTACACCTTC. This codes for CASRNRETGAHGYTF.

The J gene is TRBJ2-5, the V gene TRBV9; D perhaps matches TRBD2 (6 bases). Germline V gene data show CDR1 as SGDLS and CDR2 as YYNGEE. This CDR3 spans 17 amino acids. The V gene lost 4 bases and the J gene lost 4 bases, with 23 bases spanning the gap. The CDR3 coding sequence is TGTGCCAGCAGCCCTGATCCTGGGAGGCCGCGGGGAGAGACCCAGTACTTC. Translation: CASSPDPGRPRGETQYF.

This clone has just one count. The CDR3 here is CASSTRERGEAFF. DNA for the CDR3: TGTGCCAGTAGTACCCGGGAGCGGGGGGAAGCTTTCTTT. V usage is TRBV19 and J usage is TRBJ1-1, with a tentative D call TRBD1 (5 bases). Looked up from germline, CDR1 is LNHDA and CDR2 is SQIVND (reference sequence). The CDR3 loop spans 13 amino acids. V was shortened by 4 bases and J by 8 bases, with 14 bases between the two germline ends.